Below are 14 T cell receptor beta chains sequenced from a single sample in a study of blood T cell repertoires in COVID-19. Sequencing was performed with immunoSEQ multiplex PCR; in TCRdb, only in-frame clones are kept and a portion is missing. The sample includes 85,000 to 120,000 clones, 70% to 90% of them seen just once. The sequenced sample was peripheral blood. The receptors stem from a man in his fifties or sixties with active or convalescent COVID-19.

This chain links TRBV7-2 with TRBJ1-2; TRBD1 aligns across 10 bases. The CDR3 contains 16 residues. The V gene end was trimmed by 5 bases and the J gene end by 4 bases; junction bases not matched to a gene: 10. Germline V gene lookup returns CDR1 SGHTA and CDR2 FQGNSA. The CDR3 coding sequence is TGTGCCAGCAGCGGAACTGGGACAGGGGTGAGCTATGGCTACACCTTC. Translating it yields CASSGTGTGVSYGYTF.

This chain joins TRBV10-3 and TRBJ1-4, with D possibly TRBD1 on 5 matching bases. Trimming shortened V by 2 bases and J by 5 bases, and 15 bases separated the two germline ends. CDR3 length equals 16 residues. Germline V gives CDR1 ENHRY, CDR2 SYGVKD. The CDR3 spells CAISEAGHGGNEKLFF. The CDR3 DNA sequence: TGTGCCATCAGTGAGGCGGGTCACGGGGGAAATGAAAAACTGTTTTTT.

The chain carries TRBV28 and TRBJ2-5; 7 bases map to TRBD1. Germline loops: CDR1 MDHEN, CDR2 SYDVKM. CDR3 length equals 15 residues. Trimming removed 4 bases from V and 3 bases from J; junction bases left unmatched: 8. The CDR3 DNA sequence: TGTGCCAGCAGTTCCCAGGGGGTTCAGGAAGAGACCCAGTACTTC. Protein: CASSSQGVQEETQYF.

This clone was seen a few times. Other DNA sequences in the same sample also yield this CDR3. This chain joins TRBV7-9 and TRBJ2-5; D is perhaps TRBD2 (6 bases). The CDR3 loop spans 14 amino acids. CDR1 is SEHNR and CDR2 is FQNEAQ in the germline V gene (reference sequence). V was shortened by 4 bases and J by 2 bases, with 11 bases between the two germline ends. The CDR3 bases are TGTGCCAGCAGCTCGAGCCGGGAGCAAGAGACCCAGTACTTC. Protein: CASSSSREQETQYF.

This chain links TRBV6-1 with TRBJ1-2; TRBD1 aligns across 8 bases. Germline CDR1 and CDR2: MNHNS and SASEGT. This CDR3 contains 16 residues. Germline trimming cut 2 bases from V and 7 bases from J; bases unmatched to any gene: 12. CDR3 loop: CASSEPGQGRRSGYTF. The CDR3 DNA follows: TGTGCCAGCAGTGAACCAGGACAGGGACGACGGAGTGGCTACACCTTC.

J is TRBJ2-1 and V is TRBV6-6; 7 positions agree with TRBD1. Germline V CDR1 and CDR2: MNHNY, SVGAGI (reference sequence). This CDR3 has 15 amino acids. Losses at the gene ends were 0 bases for V and 5 bases for J; bases not matched to a gene: 4. This CDR3 is CASSYSVRGNNEQFF. The CDR3 nucleotides read TGTGCCAGCAGTTACTCGGTCAGGGGGAACAATGAGCAGTTCTTC.

This clone occurred many times. This rearrangement joins TRBV19 to TRBJ1-1; a possible D gene is TRBD1 (6 bases). Germline-derived CDR1 and CDR2 are LNHDA and SQIVND (reference sequence). This CDR3 spans 15 amino acids. Trimming stripped 1 base from V and 2 bases from J, with 11 bases between. The CDR3 DNA reads as TGTGCCAGTAGTATAGTTGGGACACCCAACACTGAAGCTTTCTTT. It yields the protein CASSIVGTPNTEAFF.

The V call is TRBV6-7, the J call TRBJ2-3, with TRBD1 as a possible D gene (5 bases). TRBV6-7 is an open reading frame, and its role is uncertain. The CDR3 contains 15 residues. The V gene lost 0 bases and the J gene lost 0 bases, with 7 bases spanning the gap. CDR3 DNA: TGTGCCAGCAGTTACTCAGGGGTTAGCACAGATACGCAGTATTTT. Protein: CASSYSGVSTDTQYF.

The rearrangement joins TRBV11-2 to TRBJ1-3; 7 bases are shared with TRBD1. The CDR3 length is 14 residues. The V gene's germline CDR1 is SGHAT and CDR2 FQNNGV. V was pared by 3 bases and J by 4 bases, with 3 bases of the junction left unmatched. Here the CDR3 reads CASSFPGQGNTIYF. The CDR3 region has the DNA TGTGCCAGCAGCTTCCCGGGACAGGGAAACACCATATATTTT.

The rearrangement links TRBV6-6 to TRBJ2-1; 15 bases line up with TRBD2. Germline CDR1 and CDR2: MNHNY and SVGAGI (reference sequence). This CDR3 contains 16 residues. V shed 5 bases and J 9 bases; nucleotides not matched to a gene: 8. CDR3 in DNA: TGTGCCAGCAGTAAAGAGGGACTAGCGGGGGGAGGTGAGCAGTTCTTC. Its protein is CASSKEGLAGGGEQFF.

This chain links TRBV19 with TRBJ2-3, with 7 bases that match TRBD2. Trimming took 5 bases from V and 1 from J; bases not matched to a gene: 6. The CDR3 has 15 amino acids. Germline V gene lookup returns CDR1 LNHDA and CDR2 SQIVND (reference sequence). CDR3 DNA: TGTGCCAGTAGTCCCATGGCGGGGGGCACAGATACGCAGTATTTT. Encoded protein: CASSPMAGGTDTQYF.

The chain employs TRBV7-2 and TRBJ2-2; possibly TRBD2 for D (7 bases). Germline assignment: CDR1 SGHTA and CDR2 FQGNSA. Trimming removed 5 bases at V and 4 bases at J, with 14 bases between. The CDR3 extends over 15 amino acids. The CDR3 loop reads CASSAVGGATGELFF. The DNA of the CDR3 is TGTGCCAGCAGCGCCGTTGGGGGGGCCACCGGGGAGCTGTTTTTT.

The J gene is TRBJ2-1, the V gene TRBV24-1; D uncertain. The CDR3 totals 13 residues. CDR1 and CDR2 (germline): KGHDR, SFDVKD. Trimming took off 0 bases at V and 4 bases at J, with 3 bases between the two ends. The CDR3 spells CATSDLLYNEQFF. CDR3 DNA sequence: TGTGCCACCAGTGATTTGCTTTACAATGAGCAGTTCTTC.

The count of this clone is one. The CDR3 DNA sequence: TGTGCCAGCAACCCGGGAGAAGTAAGGGAAGCTTTCTTT. This encodes CASNPGEVREAFF. The chain couples TRBV28 to TRBJ1-1; no clear D gene. This CDR3 has 13 amino acids. V lost 7 bases and J 8 bases, leaving 17 bases between the germline ends. Germline V gene lookup returns CDR1 MDHEN and CDR2 SYDVKM.